The 13 T cell receptor beta chains given below trace back to one sample, sequenced in a study of control samples from healthy donors and cancer patients. Assay used: immunoSEQ multiplex PCR; TCRdb lists only in-frame clones, some missing. The sample contains 150,000 to 200,000 clones, more than 90% of which appear only once. The sample was blood. Receptor source: a woman aged 40 to 50 in good health.

This clone was recorded once. This chain connects TRBV4-1 to TRBJ2-3, with 9 bases identical to TRBD2. The CDR3 loop spans 17 amino acids. J gave up 5 bases and V 0 bases, and 9 bases lay outside the gene matches. Germline lookup yields CDR1 MGHRA and CDR2 YSYEKL. The CDR3 sequence: CASSQDWRGGVRDTQYF. The CDR3 nucleotides are TGCGCCAGCAGCCAAGACTGGCGGGGGGGTGTAAGAGATACGCAGTATTTT.

The chain couples TRBV27 to TRBJ2-7, with D tentatively TRBD2 (5 bases). Per germline, CDR1 MNHEY and CDR2 SMNVEV (reference sequence). This CDR3 is built from 11 residues. Trimming shortened V by 3 bases and J by 8 bases, and 8 bases separated the two germline ends. The CDR3 nucleotides are TGTGCCAGCAGTTTCGGGGAAAAGCAGTACTTC. This gives the protein CASSFGEKQYF.

The gene calls are TRBV7-9 and TRBJ1-1; 7 nucleotides agree with TRBD1. Germline CDR1 and CDR2: SEHNR and FQNEAQ (reference sequence). Losses at the gene ends were 4 bases for V and 11 bases for J; bases not matched to a gene: 13. The CDR3 totals 14 residues. CDR3 loop: CASSYTGDPLEAFF. The CDR3 DNA is TGTGCCAGCAGCTATACAGGGGACCCACTGGAGGCTTTCTTT.

The chain links TRBV29-1 to TRBJ2-3; unclear D gene. Germline V gene data show CDR1 as SQVTM and CDR2 as ANQGSEA. The CDR3 spans 16 residues. V was clipped by 1 base and J by 5 bases, with 19 bases between them. In DNA, the CDR3 is TGCAGCGTTGAAGGAGCGCGGCCCGGTGAAGTAGATACGCAGTATTTT. It encodes CSVEGARPGEVDTQYF.

The rearrangement uses TRBV9 and TRBJ2-5, with unresolved D. The length of the CDR3 is 11 residues. Germline CDR1 SGDLS, CDR2 YYNGEE. With 4 bases removed from V and 5 bases from J, the gap between germline ends came to 6 bases. The CDR3 region is CASSPSETQYF. CDR3 nucleotides: TGTGCCAGCAGCCCCTCTGAGACCCAGTACTTC.

The chain employs TRBV7-3 and TRBJ2-3, with D perhaps TRBD2 (5 bases). This CDR3 is built from 15 residues. Trimming shortened V by 5 bases and J by 1 base, and 13 bases separated the two germline ends. Germline CDR1 SGHTA, CDR2 FQGTGA. CDR3 coding DNA: TGTGCCAGCAGCCGTGACGGGCGGGGCACAGATACGCAGTATTTT. Translating gives CASSRDGRGTDTQYF.

This chain links TRBV5-4 with TRBJ2-7; TRBD1 matches 11 bases. V dropped 4 bases and J dropped 3; count of bases not matched to a gene: 9. Germline CDR1 and CDR2: SGHNT and YYREEE (reference sequence). This CDR3 has 16 residues. CDR3 protein: CASSPRTGGHLYEQYF. DNA for the CDR3: TGTGCCAGCAGCCCCCGGACAGGGGGCCACCTCTACGAGCAGTACTTC.

The chain couples TRBV29-1 to TRBJ2-5; D gene ambiguous. There are 11 residues in the CDR3. Germline CDR1 reads SQVTM; CDR2 reads ANQGSEA. V was shortened by 6 bases and J by 5 bases, with 10 bases between the two germline ends. The CDR3 DNA is TGCAGCGTCTCTGGCGTGGAGACCCAGTACTTC. This codes for CSVSGVETQYF.

The chain has TRBV4-2 and TRBJ1-1; the D gene is possibly TRBD1 (5 bases). This CDR3 has 16 residues. The germline V gene has CDR1 LGHNA and CDR2 YNFKEQ. V lost 1 base and J lost 6, with 18 bases in between. CDR3 loop: CASSQVRRGDLAEAFF. CDR3 sequence (DNA): TGTGCCAGCAGCCAAGTAAGACGGGGGGATCTTGCTGAAGCTTTCTTT.

The V gene is TRBV11-3, the J gene TRBJ1-6; 9 nucleotides match TRBD1. Germline CDR1 reads SGHNT; CDR2 reads YENEEA. The CDR3 runs to 20 residues. The trim removed 7 bases at V and 4 bases at J, leaving 20 bases unmatched. In DNA, the CDR3 is TGTGCCAGCAACAGCAGAAGAGGACAGGGGTCCTTCAAGTATAATTCACCCCTCCACTTT. Its translation: CASNSRRGQGSFKYNSPLHF.

The chain employs TRBV19 and TRBJ1-4, with TRBD1 as a possible D gene (6 bases). The germline V gene encodes CDR1 LNHDA and CDR2 SQIVND (reference sequence). The germline V and J ends were trimmed by 5 bases and 8 bases, with 15 bases remaining between them. There are 14 residues in the CDR3. The CDR3 sequence: CASSVQGLGEKLFF. The CDR3 DNA sequence: TGTGCCAGTAGTGTACAGGGTTTGGGGGAAAAACTGTTTTTT.

The V call is TRBV3-1 (or the pseudogene TRBV3-2), the J call TRBJ2-3; D gene uncertain. V was clipped by 2 bases and J by 2 bases, with 20 bases between them. CDR1 and CDR2 from the germline V gene are LGHDT and YNNKEL (reference sequence). This CDR3 comprises 18 residues. CDR3: CASSQLQSDTPITDTQYF. The CDR3 nucleotides are TGTGCCAGCAGCCAATTACAATCGGATACTCCTATCACAGATACGCAGTATTTT.

A single count supports this clone. The chain carries TRBV10-3 and TRBJ1-1; a possible D gene is TRBD1 (5 bases). V lost 10 bases and J lost 7, with 25 bases in between. There are 15 residues in the CDR3. The V gene's germline CDR1 is ENHRY and CDR2 SYGVKD. CDR3 sequence (DNA): TGTGCCACCTGGGGGGGGACCGACGGCGGCGGTGAAGCTTTCTTT. This encodes CATWGGTDGGGEAFF.